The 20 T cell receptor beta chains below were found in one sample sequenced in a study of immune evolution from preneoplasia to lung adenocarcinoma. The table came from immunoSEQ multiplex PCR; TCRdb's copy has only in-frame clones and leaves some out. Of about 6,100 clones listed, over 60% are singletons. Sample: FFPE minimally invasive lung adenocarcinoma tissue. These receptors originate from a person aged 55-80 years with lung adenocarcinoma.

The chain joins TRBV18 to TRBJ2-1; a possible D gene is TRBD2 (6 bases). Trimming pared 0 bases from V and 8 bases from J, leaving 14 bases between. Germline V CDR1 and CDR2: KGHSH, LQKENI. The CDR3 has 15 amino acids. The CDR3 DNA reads TGTGCCAGCTCACCACCGGCGGGATCATCCCATGAGCAGTTCTTC. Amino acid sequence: CASSPPAGSSHEQFF.

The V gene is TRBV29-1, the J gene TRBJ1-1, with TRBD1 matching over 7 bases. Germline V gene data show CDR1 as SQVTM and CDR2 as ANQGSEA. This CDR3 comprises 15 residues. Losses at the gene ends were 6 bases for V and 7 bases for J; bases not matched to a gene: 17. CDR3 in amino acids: CSVNPGQPLTGEAFF. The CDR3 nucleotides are TGCAGCGTCAACCCGGGACAGCCCCTTACGGGTGAAGCTTTCTTT.

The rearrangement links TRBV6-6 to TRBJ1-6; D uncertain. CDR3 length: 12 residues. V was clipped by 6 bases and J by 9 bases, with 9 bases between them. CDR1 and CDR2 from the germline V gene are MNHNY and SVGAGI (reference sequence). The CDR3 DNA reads TGTGCCAGCAGACCCGTGGGTTCACCCCTCCACTTT. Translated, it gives CASRPVGSPLHF.

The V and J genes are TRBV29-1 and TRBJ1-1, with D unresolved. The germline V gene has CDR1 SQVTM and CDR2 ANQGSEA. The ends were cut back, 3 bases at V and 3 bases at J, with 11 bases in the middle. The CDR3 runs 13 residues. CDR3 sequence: CSVDSSLYTEAFF. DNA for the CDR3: TGCAGCGTTGATTCATCGCTGTACACTGAAGCTTTCTTT.

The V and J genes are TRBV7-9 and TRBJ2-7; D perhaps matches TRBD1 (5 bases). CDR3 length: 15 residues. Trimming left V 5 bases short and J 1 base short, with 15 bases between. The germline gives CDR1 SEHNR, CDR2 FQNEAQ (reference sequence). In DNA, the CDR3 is TGTGCCAGCAGCGCCCCAGGGTTTCAGTCCTACGAGCAGTACTTC. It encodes CASSAPGFQSYEQYF. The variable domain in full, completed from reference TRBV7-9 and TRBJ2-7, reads DTGVSQNPRHKITKRGQNVTFRCDPISEHNRLYWYRQTLGQGPEFLTYFQNEAQLEKSRLLSDRFSAERPKGSFSTLEIQRTEQGDSAMYLCASSAPGFQSYEQYFGPGTRLTVT.

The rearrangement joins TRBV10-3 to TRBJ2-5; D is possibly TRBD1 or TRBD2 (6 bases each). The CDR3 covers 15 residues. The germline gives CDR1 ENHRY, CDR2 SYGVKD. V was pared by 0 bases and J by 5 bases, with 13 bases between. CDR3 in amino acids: CAISESIRGGETQYF. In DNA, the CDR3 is TGTGCCATCAGTGAGTCGATCAGGGGAGGTGAGACCCAGTACTTC.

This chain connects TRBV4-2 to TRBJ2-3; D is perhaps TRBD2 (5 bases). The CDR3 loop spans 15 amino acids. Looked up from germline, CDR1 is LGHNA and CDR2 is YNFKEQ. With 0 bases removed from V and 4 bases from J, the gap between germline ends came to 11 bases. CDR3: CASSQEAAGADTQYF. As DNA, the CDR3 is TGTGCCAGCAGCCAAGAAGCGGCGGGCGCAGATACGCAGTATTTT.

The CDR3 loop is CASSQGGQGAETQYF. The CDR3 DNA reads TGCGCCAGCAGCCAAGGAGGGCAGGGAGCCGAGACCCAGTACTTC. The chain links TRBV4-3 to TRBJ2-5; either TRBD1 or TRBD2 may supply D (5 bases each). Germline-derived CDR1 and CDR2 are LGHNA and YSLEER. Trimming stripped 1 base from V and 5 bases from J, with 14 bases between. The CDR3 loop spans 15 amino acids.

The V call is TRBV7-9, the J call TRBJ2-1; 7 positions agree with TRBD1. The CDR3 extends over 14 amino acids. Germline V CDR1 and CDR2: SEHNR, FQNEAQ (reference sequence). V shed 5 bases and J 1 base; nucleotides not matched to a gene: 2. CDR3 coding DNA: TGTGCCAGCAGCCCGGGACAGTCCTACAATGAGCAGTTCTTC. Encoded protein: CASSPGQSYNEQFF.

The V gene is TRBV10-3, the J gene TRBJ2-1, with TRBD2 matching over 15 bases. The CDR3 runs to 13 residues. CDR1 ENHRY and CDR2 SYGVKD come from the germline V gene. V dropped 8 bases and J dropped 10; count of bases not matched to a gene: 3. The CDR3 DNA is TGTGCCATCGGACTAGCGGGAGGGGAGGAGCAGTTCTTC. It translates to CAIGLAGGEEQFF.

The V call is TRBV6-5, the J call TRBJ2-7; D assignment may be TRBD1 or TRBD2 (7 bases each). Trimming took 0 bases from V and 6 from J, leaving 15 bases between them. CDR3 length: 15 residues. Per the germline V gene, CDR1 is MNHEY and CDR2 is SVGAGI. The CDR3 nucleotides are TGTGCCAGCAGTTACTCGTCAGGGGGGGGCGGCGAGCAGTACTTC. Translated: CASSYSSGGGGEQYF.

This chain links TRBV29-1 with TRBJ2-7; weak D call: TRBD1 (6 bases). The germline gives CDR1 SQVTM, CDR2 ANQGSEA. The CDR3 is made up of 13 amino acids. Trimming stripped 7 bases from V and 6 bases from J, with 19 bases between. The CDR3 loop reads CSARTVERAEQYF. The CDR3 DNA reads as TGCAGCGCCCGGACAGTTGAAAGGGCCGAGCAGTACTTC.

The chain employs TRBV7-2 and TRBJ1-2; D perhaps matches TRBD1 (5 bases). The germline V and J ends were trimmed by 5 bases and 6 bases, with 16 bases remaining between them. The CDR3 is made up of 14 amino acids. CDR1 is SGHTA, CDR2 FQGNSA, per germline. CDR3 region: CASSPRPRVHGYTF. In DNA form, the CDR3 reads TGTGCCAGCAGCCCCCGCCCCAGGGTCCATGGCTACACCTTC.

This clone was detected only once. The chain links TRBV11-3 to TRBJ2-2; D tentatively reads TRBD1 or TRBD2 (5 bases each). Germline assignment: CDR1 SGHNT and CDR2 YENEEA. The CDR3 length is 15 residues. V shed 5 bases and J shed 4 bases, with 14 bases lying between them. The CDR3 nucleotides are TGTGCCAGCAGCCCCTTCGTGGGGACCACCGGGGAGCTGTTTTTT. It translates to CASSPFVGTTGELFF. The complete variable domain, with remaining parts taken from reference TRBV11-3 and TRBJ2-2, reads EAGVVQSPRYKIIEKKQPVAFWCNPISGHNTLYWYLQNLGQGPELLIRYENEEAVDDSQLPKDRFSAERLKGVDSTLKIQPAELGDSAVYLCASSPFVGTTGELFFGEGSRLTVL.

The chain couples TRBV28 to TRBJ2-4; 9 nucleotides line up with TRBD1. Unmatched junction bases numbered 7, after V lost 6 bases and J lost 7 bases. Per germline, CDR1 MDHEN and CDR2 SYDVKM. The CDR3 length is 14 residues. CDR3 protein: CASRPGTGHNIQYF. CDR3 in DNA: TGTGCCAGCAGACCCGGGACAGGGCATAACATTCAGTACTTC.

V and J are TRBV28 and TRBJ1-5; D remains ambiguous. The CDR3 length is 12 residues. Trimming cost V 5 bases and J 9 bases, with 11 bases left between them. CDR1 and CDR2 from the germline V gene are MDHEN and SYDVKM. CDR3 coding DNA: TGTGCCAGCAGTCTACTGAACCGGCCCCAGCATTTT. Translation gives CASSLLNRPQHF. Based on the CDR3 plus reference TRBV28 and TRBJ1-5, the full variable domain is DVKVTQSSRYLVKRTGEKVFLECVQDMDHENMFWYRQDPGLGLRLIYFSYDVKMKEKGDIPEGYSVSREKKERFSLILESASTNQTSMYLCASSLLNRPQHFGDGTRLSIL.

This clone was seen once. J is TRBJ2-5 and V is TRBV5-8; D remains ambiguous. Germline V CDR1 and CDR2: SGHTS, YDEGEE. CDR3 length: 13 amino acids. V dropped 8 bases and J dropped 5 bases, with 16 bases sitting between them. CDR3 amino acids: CASCQVPRETQYF. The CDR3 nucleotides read TGTGCCAGTTGCCAGGTGCCGAGGGAGACCCAGTACTTC. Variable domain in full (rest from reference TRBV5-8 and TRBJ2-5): EAGVTQSPTHLIKTRGQQATLRCSPISGHTSVYWYQQALGLGLQFLLWYDEGEERNRGNFPPRFSGRQFPNYSSELNVNALELEDSALYLCASCQVPRETQYFGPGTRLLVL.

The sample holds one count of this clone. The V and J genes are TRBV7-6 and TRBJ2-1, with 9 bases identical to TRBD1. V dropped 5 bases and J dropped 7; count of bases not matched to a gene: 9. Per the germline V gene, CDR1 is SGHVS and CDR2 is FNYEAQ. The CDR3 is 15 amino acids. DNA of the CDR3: TGTGCCAGCAGCACGACAGGGGGTTTCAGGAATGAGCAGTTCTTC. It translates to CASSTTGGFRNEQFF.

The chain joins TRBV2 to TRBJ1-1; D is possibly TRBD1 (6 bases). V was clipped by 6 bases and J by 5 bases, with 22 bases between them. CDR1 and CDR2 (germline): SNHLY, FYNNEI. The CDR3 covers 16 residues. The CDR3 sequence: CASRSQQGWGGTEAFF. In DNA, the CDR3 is TGTGCCAGCAGGAGTCAACAGGGATGGGGGGGTACTGAAGCTTTCTTT.

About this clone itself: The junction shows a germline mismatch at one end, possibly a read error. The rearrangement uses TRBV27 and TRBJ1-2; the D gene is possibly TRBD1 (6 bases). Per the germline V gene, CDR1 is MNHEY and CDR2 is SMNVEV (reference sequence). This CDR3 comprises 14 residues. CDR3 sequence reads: CVSSLSSGDYGYTF. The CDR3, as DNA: TGTGTCAGCAGTTTATCGTCAGGGGACTATGGCTACACCTTC.